The clone carrying this TCR beta chain has a single count. What it binds is unknown. The data are from a study of cytomegalovirus exposure and HLA in healthy donors. Findings of the study overall: Earlier findings revealed that most TCR beta V segments proved productive either about 90% or about 30% of the time.

There are 14 residues in the CDR3. The V gene's germline CDR1 is MNHEY and CDR2 SVGAGI. The junction had 3 bases not matched to a gene; V was cut back by 0 bases and J by 5 bases. The study ran its PCR with 60 Vbeta and 13 Jbeta primers. TCRdb's copy holds only in-frame clones and misses some; the assay was immunoSEQ multiplex PCR. The sample holds some 140,000 clones; 70% to 80% are singletons and the top ten take 8.8%. The V and J genes are TRBV6-5 and TRBJ2-5, with TRBD2 matching 7 bases. The sample comprised PBMCs. This receptor was identified in a woman aged 50 to 60 in good health and CMV-seropositive. The CDR3 loop is CASSYSTGGETQYF. DNA for the CDR3: TGTGCCAGCAGTTACTCAACCGGGGGGGAGACCCAGTACTTC.